The 21 T cell receptor beta chains in this list originate from one sample, sequenced in a study of shared clonotypes between healthy human individuals. Assay used: immunoSEQ multiplex PCR; TCRdb lists only in-frame clones, some missing. The table includes nearly 1 million clones, roughly 72% detected once. The source material was memory CD4+ T cells sorted from blood. Regarding subset: CD45RA-negative fraction. The receptor set was obtained from a man in his late teens or twenties in good health.

The chain uses TRBV4-3 and TRBJ2-6; 10 bases align to TRBD2. V lost 3 bases to trimming and J lost 0 bases; unmatched junction nucleotides: 5. Looked up from germline, CDR1 is LGHNA and CDR2 is YSLEER. CDR3 length: 18 amino acids. CDR3 DNA: TGCGCCAGCAGCCAGATAAGCGGGAGGGCCTCTGGGGCCAACGTCCTGACTTTC. Amino acid sequence: CASSQISGRASGANVLTF.

The V and J genes are TRBV25-1 and TRBJ2-5; D gene uncertain. Looked up from germline, CDR1 is MGHDK and CDR2 is SYGVNS. The CDR3 consists of 14 residues. V was shortened by 5 bases and J by 2 bases, with 12 bases between the two germline ends. The CDR3 sequence: CASSSHGQQETQYF. Here the CDR3 DNA reads TGTGCCAGCAGTAGTCATGGGCAGCAAGAGACCCAGTACTTC.

The gene calls are TRBV5-4 and TRBJ2-5; perhaps TRBD2 as D (7 bases). CDR3 length: 15 residues. Trimming cost V 4 bases and J 2 bases, with 15 bases left between them. The germline CDR1 and CDR2 sequences are SGHNT and YYREEE (reference sequence). In DNA form, the CDR3 reads TGTGCCAGCAGCCTAGACGGGGGGCCTCAAGAGACCCAGTACTTC. This encodes CASSLDGGPQETQYF.

Note on this clone: This CDR3 is also generated by other DNA sequences in the sample. The chain links TRBV5-1 to TRBJ1-1; unclear D gene. CDR3 length: 14 amino acids. Germline values: CDR1 SGHRS, CDR2 YFSETQ. V was cut by 4 bases and J by 0 bases, with 10 bases left in between. The CDR3 DNA is TGCGCCAGCAGCCTATCGAGTATGAACACTGAAGCTTTCTTT. Amino acid sequence: CASSLSSMNTEAFF.

The chain recombines TRBV2 with TRBJ1-6, with unresolved D. Germline lookup yields CDR1 SNHLY and CDR2 FYNNEI. The CDR3 sequence is 17 residues long. The V end was cut by 3 bases, the J end by 0 bases, with 12 bases between. The CDR3 sequence is CASSDPDGRSYNSPLHF. The CDR3 DNA is TGTGCCAGCAGTGACCCGGACGGGCGCTCCTATAATTCACCCCTCCACTTT.

The chain recombines TRBV9 with TRBJ2-5; D is perhaps TRBD1 or TRBD2 (7 bases each). The CDR3 is made up of 17 amino acids. V shed 5 bases and J shed 4 bases, with 24 bases lying between them. Germline CDR1 is SGDLS and CDR2 is YYNGEE. The CDR3 DNA is TGTGCCAGCAGTCGTAGCTCAGGGGGAGGGCAGGGAGAGACCCAGTACTTC. This gives the protein CASSRSSGGGQGETQYF.

V is TRBV1 and J is TRBJ2-3; the tabulated D call, TRBD2, remains unverified against the DNA. TRBV1 is described as a pseudogene. The CDR3 has 20 amino acids. The CDR3 here is CTSSQDGYSGAGESSDTQYF. The CDR3 nucleotides are TGCACCAGCAGCCAAGATGGGTACTCCGGGGCGGGAGAATCTTCAGATACGCAGTATTTT.

The chain has TRBV27 and TRBJ1-4; D is unclear. Germline loops: CDR1 MNHEY, CDR2 SMNVEV (reference sequence). The V gene lost 5 bases and the J gene lost 8 bases, with 12 bases spanning the gap. The CDR3 contains 13 residues. CDR3 sequence (DNA): TGTGCCAGCAGTCCCTTTTTCTTCGAAAAACTGTTTTTT. It codes for CASSPFFFEKLFF.

In this sample, this clone turned up once. The chain carries TRBV25-1 and TRBJ2-5; perhaps TRBD1 as D (5 bases). V was shortened by 7 bases and J by 4 bases, with 7 bases between the two germline ends. Germline values: CDR1 MGHDK, CDR2 SYGVNS. This CDR3 has 11 residues. This CDR3 reads CASTDRETQYF. The CDR3 DNA is TGTGCCAGCACCGACAGAGAGACCCAGTACTTC.

V is TRBV5-1 and J is TRBJ2-1, with 10 bases that match TRBD2. V shed 4 bases, J shed 0 bases, and the junction held 1 base outside the gene matches. This CDR3 spans 15 amino acids. Germline CDR1 reads SGHRS; CDR2 reads YFSETQ. In nucleotides, the CDR3 is TGCGCCAGCAGCCGACTAGCGGGCTCCTACAATGAGCAGTTCTTC. Residues: CASSRLAGSYNEQFF.

The V and J genes are TRBV11-2 and TRBJ2-5; D remains ambiguous. The V end was cut by 4 bases, the J end by 5 bases, with 11 bases between. CDR1 and CDR2 from the germline V gene are SGHAT and FQNNGV. The CDR3 sequence is 13 residues long. The DNA for the CDR3 is TGTGCCAGCAGCTCCGCTAGGTGGGAGACCCAGTACTTC. Protein: CASSSARWETQYF. Looking up the rest from reference TRBV11-2 and TRBJ2-5 gives the full variable domain: EAGVAQSPRYKIIEKRQSVAFWCNPISGHATLYWYQQILGQGPKLLIQFQNNGVVDDSQLPKDRFSAERLKGVDSTLKIQPAKLEDSAVYLCASSSARWETQYFGPGTRLLVL.

The chain links TRBV18 to TRBJ2-5; no clear D gene. Matching the DNA end better, TRBJ2-7 makes the J call doubtful. Germline assignment: CDR1 KGHSH and CDR2 LQKENI. The CDR3 has 12 residues. The CDR3: CASSPDSYEQYF. Here the CDR3 DNA reads TGTGCCAGCTCACCCGACTCCTACGAGCAGTACTTC.

The rearrangement uses TRBV10-3 and TRBJ2-7, with D possibly matching TRBD2 (5 bases). Trimming cost V 7 bases and J 2 bases, with 12 bases left between them. This CDR3 spans 13 amino acids. Germline values: CDR1 ENHRY, CDR2 SYGVKD. Here the CDR3 DNA reads TGTGCCATCAAGAGCGGTCCAACCTACGAGCAGTACTTC. Residues: CAIKSGPTYEQYF.

The chain joins TRBV5-1 to TRBJ1-2; D gene ambiguous. V was trimmed by 3 bases and J by 8 bases, leaving 14 bases between them. CDR1 and CDR2 from the germline V gene are SGHRS and YFSETQ. CDR3 length: 13 residues. The DNA of the CDR3 is TGCGCCAGCAGCTCGGACGGCCTCGGAGGCTACACCTTC. The encoded protein is CASSSDGLGGYTF.

The chain employs TRBV27 and TRBJ1-2; D might be TRBD1 (6 bases). The CDR3 extends over 14 amino acids. V was trimmed by 5 bases and J by 5 bases, leaving 15 bases between them. Germline loops: CDR1 MNHEY, CDR2 SMNVEV (reference sequence). This CDR3 is CASSPRGPRYGYTF. The CDR3, as DNA: TGTGCCAGCAGTCCCAGGGGTCCGCGGTATGGCTACACCTTC.

The chain links TRBV30 to TRBJ1-1; a weak D match, TRBD1 (5 bases). From germline, CDR1 is GTSNPN and CDR2 SVGIG (reference sequence). Trimming cost V 4 bases and J 3 bases, with 6 bases left between them. CDR3 length equals 11 residues. The CDR3 DNA reads as TGTGCCTGGACAGGGCACACTGAAGCTTTCTTT. Its protein is CAWTGHTEAFF.

The V gene is TRBV4-3, the J gene TRBJ1-5; D uncertain. CDR3 length: 14 residues. Trimming removed 2 bases from V and 6 bases from J, with 11 bases in between. The germline CDR1 and CDR2 sequences are LGHNA and YSLEER. The CDR3 nucleotides read TGCGCCAGCAGCCAACAGCGTCGGGTTCAGCCCCAGCATTTT. Protein sequence: CASSQQRRVQPQHF.

The chain employs TRBV19 and TRBJ2-3; 8 bases align to TRBD1. CDR1 and CDR2 from the germline V gene are LNHDA and SQIVND (reference sequence). With 5 bases clipped from V and 2 bases from J, the junction kept 6 bases outside the gene matches. The CDR3 consists of 15 residues. For the CDR3, the DNA is TGTGCCAGTAGTCAGGGGGCAGGTCCCACAGATACGCAGTATTTT. This gives the protein CASSQGAGPTDTQYF.

The V gene is TRBV5-6, the J gene TRBJ1-1, with D possibly being TRBD1 (5 bases). V was trimmed by 1 base and J by 6 bases, leaving 16 bases between them. The CDR3 loop spans 15 amino acids. Germline values: CDR1 SGHDT, CDR2 YYEEEE. The CDR3 nucleotides are TGTGCCAGCAGCTTGTTACTAATTGGGGGATCTGAAGCTTTCTTT. Protein product: CASSLLLIGGSEAFF.

Note on this clone: This CDR3 is also generated by other DNA sequences in the sample. This chain connects TRBV5-1 to TRBJ2-4, with 8 bases aligning to TRBD2. Germline V gene lookup returns CDR1 SGHRS and CDR2 YFSETQ. The CDR3 covers 15 residues. J was trimmed by 2 bases and V by 0 bases; bases with no gene match: 1. The CDR3 coding sequence is TGCGCCAGCAGCTTGGCGGGAGGGACCAAAAACATTCAGTACTTC. As protein: CASSLAGGTKNIQYF.

The chain employs TRBV7-2 and TRBJ2-7, with D hard to call. The germline V and J ends were trimmed by 1 base and 0 bases, with 7 bases remaining between them. The CDR3 has 14 residues. Germline V gene lookup returns CDR1 SGHTA and CDR2 FQGNSA. The DNA of the CDR3 is TGTGCCAGCAGCTTAGACACAGCCTCCTACGAGCAGTACTTC. It translates to CASSLDTASYEQYF.